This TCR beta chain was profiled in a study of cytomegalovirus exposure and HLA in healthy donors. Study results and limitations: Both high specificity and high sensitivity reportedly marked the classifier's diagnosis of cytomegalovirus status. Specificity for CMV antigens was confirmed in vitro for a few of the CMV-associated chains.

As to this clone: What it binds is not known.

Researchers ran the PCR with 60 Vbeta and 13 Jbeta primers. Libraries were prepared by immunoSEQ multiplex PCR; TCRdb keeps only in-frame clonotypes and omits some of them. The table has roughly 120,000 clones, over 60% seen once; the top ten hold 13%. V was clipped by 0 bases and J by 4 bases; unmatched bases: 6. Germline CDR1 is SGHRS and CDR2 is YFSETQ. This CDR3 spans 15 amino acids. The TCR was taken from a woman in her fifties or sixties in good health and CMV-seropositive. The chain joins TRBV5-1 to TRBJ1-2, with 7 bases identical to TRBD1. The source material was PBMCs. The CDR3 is CASSLGGTDIYGYTF. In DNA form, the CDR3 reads TGCGCCAGCAGCTTGGGTGGGACAGACATCTATGGCTACACCTTC.